Listed here are 11 T cell receptor beta chains from one sample, sequenced in a study of blood T cell repertoires in COVID-19. This table comes from immunoSEQ multiplex PCR, and its TCRdb copy is limited to in-frame clones, with some not included. The table lists under 130,000 clones, around 81% of them singletons, with over 35% in the top ten. The sample taken for sequencing was peripheral blood. All receptors come from a man older than 75 with acute or convalescent COVID-19.

The chain has TRBV11-2 and TRBJ1-2; D is uncertain. This CDR3 is built from 13 residues. Trimming pared 2 bases from V and 8 bases from J, leaving 12 bases between. Germline lookup yields CDR1 SGHAT and CDR2 FQNNGV. This chain's CDR3 is CASSLSGLGGYTF. CDR3 nucleotides: TGTGCCAGCAGCTTATCGGGGTTGGGCGGCTACACCTTC. Full variable domain (outside the CDR3, taken from reference TRBV11-2 and TRBJ1-2): EAGVAQSPRYKIIEKRQSVAFWCNPISGHATLYWYQQILGQGPKLLIQFQNNGVVDDSQLPKDRFSAERLKGVDSTLKIQPAKLEDSAVYLCASSLSGLGGYTFGSGTRLTVV.

The chain is built from TRBV12-3 or TRBV12-4 and TRBJ2-5; D is ambiguous. The CDR3 loop spans 11 amino acids. V was trimmed by 3 bases and J by 5 bases, leaving 4 bases between them. CDR3 in DNA: TGTGCCAGCAGTTTGAGGGAGACCCAGTACTTC. Protein: CASSLRETQYF.

The chain combines TRBV5-4 with TRBJ1-3; D is undetermined. V was shortened by 3 bases and J by 3 bases, with 16 bases between the two germline ends. The CDR3 contains 16 residues. Germline loops: CDR1 SGHNT, CDR2 YYREEE (reference sequence). CDR3 residues: CASSSGGNINGNTIYF. The DNA for the CDR3 is TGTGCCAGCAGCTCCGGAGGGAATATAAATGGAAACACCATATATTTT.

The chain employs TRBV3-1 (or the pseudogene TRBV3-2) and TRBJ2-2; D is perhaps TRBD1 (6 bases). Germline CDR1 LGHDT, CDR2 YNNKEL (reference sequence). This CDR3 region has 15 residues. Trimming pared 2 bases from V and 6 bases from J, leaving 13 bases between. CDR3 sequence: CASSQPYRESGELFF. The CDR3 DNA sequence: TGTGCCAGCAGCCAACCCTACAGGGAGTCCGGGGAGCTGTTTTTT.

The chain is built from TRBV7-3 and TRBJ2-2; 8 nucleotides match TRBD2. V shed 1 base and J 2 bases; nucleotides not matched to a gene: 6. Looked up from germline, CDR1 is SGHTA and CDR2 is FQGTGA. The CDR3 totals 17 residues. The CDR3 protein is CASSLSFSGRNTGELFF. In DNA form, the CDR3 reads TGTGCCAGCAGCTTAAGTTTCAGCGGGAGAAACACCGGGGAGCTGTTTTTT.

This chain uses TRBV5-1 with TRBJ1-1; D call uncertain. The germline V gene has CDR1 SGHRS and CDR2 YFSETQ. The ends were cut back, 0 bases at V and 6 bases at J, with 15 bases in the middle. There are 15 residues in the CDR3. The CDR3 here is CASSLAETRRAEAFF. The CDR3 bases are TGCGCCAGCAGCTTGGCCGAAACGAGGCGGGCTGAAGCTTTCTTT.

The rearrangement links TRBV30 to TRBJ1-5; no firm D call. The CDR3 is 15 residues long. V lost 2 bases, J lost 0 bases, and 11 bases lay in between. Germline V lookup: CDR1 GTSNPN, CDR2 SVGIG (reference sequence). The CDR3 bases are TGTGCCTGGAGTAGAGGGCAGAATAGCAATCAGCCCCAGCATTTT. Encoded protein: CAWSRGQNSNQPQHF. The whole variable domain, filled in from reference TRBV30 and TRBJ1-5, reads SQTIHQWPATLVQPVGSPLSLECTVEGTSNPNLYWYRQAAGRGLQLLFYSVGIGQISSEVPQNLSASRPQDRQFILSSKKLLLSDSGFYLCAWSRGQNSNQPQHFGDGTRLSIL.

The CDR3 nucleotides are TGTGCCAGCAGCTTAGCCGGGACAGGGGGGCACACCATATATTTT. Amino acids: CASSLAGTGGHTIYF. V gene TRBV7-2 combines with J gene TRBJ1-3; 11 positions match TRBD1. V lost 0 bases, J lost 8 bases, and 3 bases stayed unmatched. Germline V gene sequence: CDR1 SGHTA, CDR2 FQGNSA. There are 15 residues in the CDR3.

V and J are TRBV28 and TRBJ2-4; D gene unclear. V lost 9 bases and J 0 bases, leaving 12 bases between the germline ends. CDR3 length: 14 residues. Germline CDR1 is MDHEN and CDR2 is SYDVKM. The CDR3 region is CASAQPLAKNIQYF. The CDR3 region has the DNA TGTGCCAGTGCACAGCCACTAGCCAAAAACATTCAGTACTTC.

The rearrangement links TRBV2 to TRBJ1-2; 9 bases are shared with TRBD1. Germline values: CDR1 SNHLY, CDR2 FYNNEI. The CDR3 sequence is 15 residues long. V lost 10 bases, J lost 2 bases, and 11 bases stayed unmatched. The CDR3, as DNA: TGTGCCAACACAGCGGACAGGGGACCGAACTATGGCTACACCTTC. This codes for CANTADRGPNYGYTF.

The chain links TRBV25-1 to TRBJ1-2; TRBD1 matches at 7 bases. The ends lost 5 bases at V and 7 bases at J; junction bases unmatched: 7. Germline V gene lookup returns CDR1 MGHDK and CDR2 SYGVNS. This CDR3 comprises 13 residues. In nucleotides, the CDR3 is TGTGCCAGCAGTTTCGACAGGGCGATTGGCTACACCTTC. This gives the protein CASSFDRAIGYTF.